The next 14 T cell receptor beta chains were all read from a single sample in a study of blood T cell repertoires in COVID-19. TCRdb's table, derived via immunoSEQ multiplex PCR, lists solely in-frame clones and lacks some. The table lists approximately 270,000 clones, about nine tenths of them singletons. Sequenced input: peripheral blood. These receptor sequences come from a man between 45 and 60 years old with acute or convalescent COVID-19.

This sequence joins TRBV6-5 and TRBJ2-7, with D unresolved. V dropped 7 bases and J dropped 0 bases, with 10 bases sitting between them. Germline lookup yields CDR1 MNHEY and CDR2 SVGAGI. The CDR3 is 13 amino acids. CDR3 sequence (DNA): TGTGCCAGCATGGAGACGGTCTCCTACGAGCAGTACTTC. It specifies CASMETVSYEQYF.

The DNA for the CDR3 is TGTGCCACCAGACGATGGACAGATCCTACCCCCTCTGGAAACACCATATATTTT. This encodes CATRRWTDPTPSGNTIYF. V is TRBV6-6 and J is TRBJ1-3; a possible D gene is TRBD1 (6 bases). Germline CDR1 is MNHNY and CDR2 is SVGAGI (reference sequence). Trimming shortened V by 10 bases and J by 0 bases, and 25 bases separated the two germline ends. The CDR3 runs to 18 residues.

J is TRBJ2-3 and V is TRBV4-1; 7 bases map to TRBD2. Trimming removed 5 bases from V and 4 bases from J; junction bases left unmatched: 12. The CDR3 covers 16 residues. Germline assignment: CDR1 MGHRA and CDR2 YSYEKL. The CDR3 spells CASSALGAGDPDTQYF. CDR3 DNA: TGCGCCAGCAGCGCACTCGGGGCGGGGGATCCAGATACGCAGTATTTT.

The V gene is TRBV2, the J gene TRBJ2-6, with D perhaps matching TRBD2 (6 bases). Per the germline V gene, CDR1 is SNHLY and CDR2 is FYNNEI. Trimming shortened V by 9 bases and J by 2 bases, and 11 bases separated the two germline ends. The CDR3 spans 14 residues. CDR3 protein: CASGGETGANVLTF. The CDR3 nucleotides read TGTGCCAGTGGCGGGGAAACTGGGGCCAACGTCCTGACTTTC.

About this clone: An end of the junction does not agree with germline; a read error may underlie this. Written as DNA, the CDR3 is TGTGCCAGCTCCCCACTAGCGGGGATCACAGATACGCAGTATTTT. This encodes CASSPLAGITDTQYF. The chain is built from TRBV18 and TRBJ2-3; 10 bases align to TRBD2. The germline CDR1 and CDR2 sequences are KGHSH and LQKENI. This CDR3 contains 15 residues.

As DNA, the CDR3 is TGTGCCAGCAGTACTAGCGGGGGGGCCAATGAGCAGTTCTTC. Protein sequence: CASSTSGGANEQFF. The V gene is TRBV6-2 or TRBV6-3, the J gene TRBJ2-1; 13 bases map to TRBD2. This CDR3 is built from 14 residues. The germline gives CDR1 MNHEY, CDR2 SVGEGT. The trim removed 5 bases at V and 6 bases at J, leaving 1 base unmatched.

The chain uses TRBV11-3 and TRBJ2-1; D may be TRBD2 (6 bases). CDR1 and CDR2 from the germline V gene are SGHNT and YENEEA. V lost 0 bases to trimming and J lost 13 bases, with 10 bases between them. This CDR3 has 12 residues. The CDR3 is CASSLDSGVQFF. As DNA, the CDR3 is TGTGCCAGCAGCTTAGATTCGGGGGTTCAGTTCTTC.

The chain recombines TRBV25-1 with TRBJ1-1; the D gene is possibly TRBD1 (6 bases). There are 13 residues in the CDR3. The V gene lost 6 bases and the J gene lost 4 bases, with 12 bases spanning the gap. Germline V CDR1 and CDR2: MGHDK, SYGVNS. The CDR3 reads CASRETGSTEAFF. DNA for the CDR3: TGTGCCAGCAGAGAAACAGGGAGCACTGAAGCTTTCTTT. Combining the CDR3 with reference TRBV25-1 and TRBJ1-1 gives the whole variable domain EADIYQTPRYLVIGTGKKITLECSQTMGHDKMYWYQQDPGMELHLIHYSYGVNSTEKGDLSSESTVSRIRTEHFPLTLESARPSHTSQYLCASRETGSTEAFFGQGTRLTVV.

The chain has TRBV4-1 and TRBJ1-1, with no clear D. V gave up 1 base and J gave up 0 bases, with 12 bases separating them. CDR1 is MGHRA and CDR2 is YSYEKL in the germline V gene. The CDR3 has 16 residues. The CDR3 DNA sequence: TGCGCCAGCAGCCAAGCTGCAGAAACTATGAACACTGAAGCTTTCTTT. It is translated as CASSQAAETMNTEAFF.

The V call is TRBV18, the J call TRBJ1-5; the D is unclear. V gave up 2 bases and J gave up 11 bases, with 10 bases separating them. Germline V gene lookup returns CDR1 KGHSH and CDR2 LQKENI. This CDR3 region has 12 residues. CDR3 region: CASSPGQAAQHF. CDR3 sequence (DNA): TGTGCCAGCTCACCAGGTCAGGCAGCCCAGCATTTT.

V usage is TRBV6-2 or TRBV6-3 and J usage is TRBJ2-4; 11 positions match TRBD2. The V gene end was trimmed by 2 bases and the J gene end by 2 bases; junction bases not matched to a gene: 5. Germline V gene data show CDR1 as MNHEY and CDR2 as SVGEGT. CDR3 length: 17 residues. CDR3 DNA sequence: TGTGCCAGCAGTTACCCACTAGCGGGGGATCCCAAAAACATTCAGTACTTC. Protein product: CASSYPLAGDPKNIQYF.

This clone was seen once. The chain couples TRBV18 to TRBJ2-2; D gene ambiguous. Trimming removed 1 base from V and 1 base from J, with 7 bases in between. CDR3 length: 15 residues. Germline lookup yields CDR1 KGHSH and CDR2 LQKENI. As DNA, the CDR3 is TGTGCCAGCTCACCACTAGCCCTGAACACCGGGGAGCTGTTTTTT. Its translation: CASSPLALNTGELFF.

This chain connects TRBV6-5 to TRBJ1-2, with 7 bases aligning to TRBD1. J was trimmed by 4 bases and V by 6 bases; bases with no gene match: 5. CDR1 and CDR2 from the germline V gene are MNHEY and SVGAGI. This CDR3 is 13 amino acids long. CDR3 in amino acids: CASRSRTGYGYTF. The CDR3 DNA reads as TGTGCCAGCAGAAGCAGGACAGGCTATGGCTACACCTTC.

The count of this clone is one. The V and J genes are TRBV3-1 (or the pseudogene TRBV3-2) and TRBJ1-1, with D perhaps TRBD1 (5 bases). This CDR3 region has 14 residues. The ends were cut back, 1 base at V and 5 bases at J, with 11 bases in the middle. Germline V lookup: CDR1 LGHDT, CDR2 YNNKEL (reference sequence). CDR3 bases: TGTGCCAGCAGCCAAGTCCAGGGTAAAACTGAAGCTTTCTTT. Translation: CASSQVQGKTEAFF.